This TCR beta chain was sequenced in a study of radiotherapy plus CTLA-4 blockade in lung cancer. Clones were sequenced by immunoSEQ multiplex PCR, and TCRdb holds only the in-frame ones, with some missing. Among tens of thousands of clones, 81% were seen once, and the ten largest hold around 23%. The material was peripheral blood, obtained from a patient treated with radiotherapy plus ipilimumab. The source is a human donor with non-small cell lung cancer that progressed on radiotherapy plus ipilimumab.

This CDR3 is CASSLPGVSYEQYF. The CDR3 bases are TGTGCCAGCAGTTTGCCAGGGGTATCCTACGAGCAGTACTTC. The gene calls are TRBV28 and TRBJ2-7; possibly TRBD1 for D (6 bases). The germline CDR1 and CDR2 sequences are MDHEN and SYDVKM. This CDR3 has 14 residues. Trimming stripped 3 bases from V and 1 base from J, with 10 bases between.